This T cell receptor beta chain was profiled in a study of blood T cell repertoires in COVID-19. For the study at large: Spain, Italy and the United States supplied samples that represented acute and convalescent COVID-19. T cells, B-cell-depleted T cells, or PBMCs provided the cDNA or gDNA that served as material.

Original processing methods: Amplification of reference gene primers provided the estimated nucleated cell counts. Produced via immunoSEQ multiplex PCR; TCRdb's table is partial and in-frame only. V and J calls and clone size are as listed in that table; D and trimming were resolved from the DNA. There are approximately 260,000 clones in the sample; less than 85% occur only once, and 3.5% to 5.5% lies in the top ten. The TCR originated in a man in his fifties or sixties who had recovered from COVID-19. Sample: peripheral blood.

The CDR3, as DNA: TGCGCCAGCAGCTTGGATACTAGCGGGAGGATAATTTACGAGCAGTACTTC. Translated, it gives CASSLDTSGRIIYEQYF. This chain joins TRBV5-1 and TRBJ2-7; TRBD2 aligns across 12 bases. Germline CDR1 is SGHRS and CDR2 is YFSETQ. Losses at the gene ends were 0 bases for V and 4 bases for J; bases not matched to a gene: 8. The CDR3 totals 17 residues.